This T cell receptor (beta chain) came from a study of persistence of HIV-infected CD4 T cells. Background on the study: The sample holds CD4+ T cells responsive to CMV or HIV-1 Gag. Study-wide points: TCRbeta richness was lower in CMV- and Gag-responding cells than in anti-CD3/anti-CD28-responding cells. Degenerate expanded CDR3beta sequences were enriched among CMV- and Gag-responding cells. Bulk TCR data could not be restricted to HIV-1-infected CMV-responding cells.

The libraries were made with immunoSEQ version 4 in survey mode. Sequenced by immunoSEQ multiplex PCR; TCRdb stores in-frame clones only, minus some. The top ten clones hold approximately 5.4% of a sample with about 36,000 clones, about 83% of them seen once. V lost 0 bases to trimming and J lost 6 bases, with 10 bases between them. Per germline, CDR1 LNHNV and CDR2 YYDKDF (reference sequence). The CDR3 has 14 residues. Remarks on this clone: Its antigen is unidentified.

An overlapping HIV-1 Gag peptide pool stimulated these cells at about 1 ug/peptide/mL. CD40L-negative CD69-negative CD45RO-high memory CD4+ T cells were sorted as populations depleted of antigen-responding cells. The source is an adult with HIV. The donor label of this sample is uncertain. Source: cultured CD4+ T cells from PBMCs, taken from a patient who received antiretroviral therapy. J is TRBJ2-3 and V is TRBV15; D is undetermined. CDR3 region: CATSRDLGIDTQYF. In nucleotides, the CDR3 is TGTGCCACCAGCAGAGATTTGGGGATCGATACGCAGTATTTT.